What follows describes a single T cell receptor beta chain. The specificity of this receptor is unknown. Within one base of it there is no much larger clone, and no base qualities were kept. This sample is drawn from a study of blood T cells in healthy people across ages (dated by TCRdb to the mid-2010s). With respect to the entire study: In model experiments, roughly one uniquely barcoded TCR beta cDNA molecule per two T cells was captured by template switching. The study measured age-related changes in TCR beta repertoire diversity using deep sequencing normalized with unique cDNA molecular identifiers. The donors were split into four age groups: young (average approximately 16 years), middle-aged (over 35), aged (approximately 60) and long-lived (roughly 80). To avoid experimental bias, donors of different ages were randomly spread across the sequencing lanes. Using the same blood draw, the study looked at two additional independent replicas of 1 million unique cDNA reads for two donors, one aged 18 to 30 and the other aged 80 or older. Paper-wide results and their limitations: Conclusive comparison of naive and antigen-experienced compartments was prevented by the profiling of bulk unsorted PBMCs. A strong correlation was found between observed TCR beta diversity and the percentage of naive T cells measured by flow cytometry. The CMV infection status of donors was not known, potentially confounding age-related changes in expanded clonotypes. Observed TCR beta diversity per million T cells fell roughly linearly with age, and a significant reduction was already apparent by age around 40. Compared with the aged group, more naive CD4+ T cells, fewer expanded clones and increased TCR diversity were shown by the long-lived group, suggesting age selection. Estimates of total diversity based on one million sequenced T cells were considered lower bounds and underestimates.

Donors were 30 to 45 systemically healthy Caucasian individuals from Russia aged roughly 6 to 100 years. Each donor gave around 9.9 milliliters of peripheral blood, collected into EDTA-treated Vacutainer tubes. Ficoll-Paque density-gradient centrifugation was used to isolate PBMCs, with at least 7 million per sample. Trizol reagent was used to extract total RNA from PBMCs, with at least 6 micrograms per sample. For every donor, an aliquot of PBMCs went through flow cytometry to measure the percentages of naive CD45RAhigh/CD27high T cells. The library was obtained by 5' RACE. Sequencing was performed on an Illumina HiSeq 2500. The second PCR ran for about 6 to 12 cycles and used a J-beta primer mix along with a sample-barcoded 5' primer. A unique molecular identifier was introduced onto each TCR beta cDNA molecule by a template-switch 5' adaptor carrying 12 random nucleotides. Each sample yielded at least 2.5 million CDR3-containing paired-end reads. The Mint cDNA synthesis kit, primed by a TRBC-specific oligonucleotide, was used to synthesize first-strand cDNA from all RNA. Following uracil-DNA glycosylase treatment, a first 18-cycle PCR with universal primers M1SS and BC2_uni_R was performed on all cDNA. Per the original workflow: Each sample was normalized by randomly selecting 1 million high-quality reads, each carrying a distinct molecular identifier. Reads with shared molecular identifiers were discarded instead of being binned into consensus sequences. CDR3 identification, clonotype clustering and error correction used MiTCR with a Q25 quality threshold and the strictest error-elimination algorithm. A nonparametric unseen species model with Euler transformation was used to estimate lower-bound total TCR beta diversity. The public reads were reanalyzed by TCRdb: fastp trimming at Q25, MiXCR alignment, in-frame beta chains only. CDR3 protein duplicates are merged, each entry listing the most common genes and DNA. The V and J calls, along with clone size, are taken from TCRdb and not from the paper's own processing. The sample contains roughly 860,000 distinct CDR3 sequences, 62% of them found a single time. Clones ranked in the top ten supply 28% of the sample.

Inclusive of the bounding cysteine and phenylalanine, the CDR3 is 15 residues long. The entry retains the CDR3 DNA only, 45 bases that are in frame from base 1. The V and J ends are trimmed by 0 bases and 7 bases, leaving 13 bases between them. The germline V gene specifies SGHTA as CDR1 and FQGTGA as CDR2. Recombination linked TRBV7-3 to TRBJ2-1; the D gene assignment is ambiguous. Sequences were obtained from blood. The origin of this receptor is a young man in good health. The CDR3 in this case is CASSLTSTHVNEQFF. The bases read TGTGCCAGCAGCTTAACTAGCACCCACGTGAATGAGCAGTTCTTC.